Listed here is a single TCR beta chain. Data came from immunoSEQ multiplex PCR; TCRdb stores just in-frame clones and leaves some out. The data hold some 220,000 clones, with more than 65% observed a single time. This sample was included in a study of blood T cell repertoires in COVID-19. The receptor comes from an older woman with acute or convalescent COVID-19. The sample was peripheral blood.

The DNA of the CDR3 is TGCAGTGCTAGTCAGGGGGGACTAGCCCTCACAGATACGCAGTATTTT. Translating gives CSASQGGLALTDTQYF. V usage is TRBV20-1 and J usage is TRBJ2-3, with TRBD2 matching 9 bases. Germline V gene sequence: CDR1 DFQATT, CDR2 SNEGSKA (reference sequence). The CDR3 contains 16 residues. V lost 3 bases, J lost 2 bases, and 9 bases stayed unmatched.